This T cell receptor beta chain was recorded in a study of a mutant IDH1 vaccine in newly diagnosed glioma. Here immunoSEQ multiplex PCR was the method, and the copy in TCRdb shows in-frame clones only, minus some. The sample includes 70,000 to 90,000 clones, 85% of them seen just once. V gave up 0 bases and J gave up 5 bases, with 28 bases separating them. This CDR3 comprises 20 residues. From germline, CDR1 is SGHDN and CDR2 FVKESK. The time point here: week 23, last vaccination. Vaccinated patients received 300 ug of mutant IDH1 20-mer peptide per dose, with topical imiquimod. In the case of this clone: Antigen specificity is unknown.

The source material was PBMCs, sampled from a glioma patient whose treatment included an IDH1 peptide vaccine. The chain joins TRBV14 to TRBJ1-2, with D possibly being TRBD1 (5 bases). The sequence was obtained from a young man with glioma. Some clones in this sample may be carry-over from other donors' samples. The CDR3 sequence: CASSQDLASETGPFRYGYTF. CDR3 in DNA: TGTGCCAGCAGCCAAGATCTAGCGTCCGAGACGGGGCCGTTTAGGTATGGCTACACCTTC.